Below, one T cell receptor (beta chain) is given with its context. As yet, its antigen is unknown. Produced via immunoSEQ multiplex PCR; TCRdb's table is partial and in-frame only. The profile shows just over 60,000 clones, about 91% of them singletons. This record comes from a study of PD-1 blockade in classical Hodgkin lymphoma. Study background: Patients got intravenous nivolumab 3 mg/kg every 2 weeks.

After autologous stem cell transplantation all patients relapsed, and prior brentuximab vedotin exposure differed between cohorts. Patients had relapsed/refractory classical Hodgkin lymphoma with complete response, partial response or progressive disease as best response. Trimming took 10 bases from V and 1 from J, leaving 11 bases between them. The CDR3 is made up of 13 amino acids. Germline V gene lookup returns CDR1 MNHEY and CDR2 SVGAGI. Study-level points and caveats: CD4+ TCR diversity, unlike CD8+, rose significantly by C4D1. Complete responders entered with baseline diversity on par with newly diagnosed patients, the results showed.

This receptor was obtained from a human donor with classical Hodgkin lymphoma. This sequence joins TRBV6-5 and TRBJ1-3; D unclear. This specimen consisted of peripheral blood mononuclear cells (PBMCs), obtained at baseline. The CDR3 loop reads CATSINSGNTIYF. The CDR3 nucleotides are TGTGCCACCTCGATTAATTCTGGAAACACCATATATTTT.